A single count supports the clone carrying this T cell receptor beta chain. Its antigen is undetermined. These data come from a study of T cells in tuberculosis. Study overall: In South Africa, adults with active tuberculosis were compared with IGRA-negative and latently infected IGRA-positive adolescents. Points from the study as a whole: Selection depended on which cryopreserved specimens were available. Using the GMM-specific repertoire gave around 88% accuracy versus approximately 70% with motifs.

CDR3 length equals 15 residues. Per germline, CDR1 SGHTA and CDR2 FQGNSA. Trimming stripped 1 base from V and 2 bases from J, with 10 bases between. The protocol was immunoSEQ multiplex PCR, while the TCRdb copy is restricted to in-frame clones and leaves out a portion. The table has 30,000 to 35,000 clones, approximately 90% seen once; the top ten hold about 2.2%. V usage is TRBV7-2 and J usage is TRBJ2-3; tentative D call: TRBD2 (6 bases). The receptor was isolated from a donor aged 10 to 29 with latent tuberculosis or without tuberculosis infection. Sequenced input: PBMCs. CDR3 sequence reads: CASSLGGVFTDTQYF. For the CDR3, the DNA is TGTGCCAGCAGCTTAGGGGGGGTTTTCACAGATACGCAGTATTTT.